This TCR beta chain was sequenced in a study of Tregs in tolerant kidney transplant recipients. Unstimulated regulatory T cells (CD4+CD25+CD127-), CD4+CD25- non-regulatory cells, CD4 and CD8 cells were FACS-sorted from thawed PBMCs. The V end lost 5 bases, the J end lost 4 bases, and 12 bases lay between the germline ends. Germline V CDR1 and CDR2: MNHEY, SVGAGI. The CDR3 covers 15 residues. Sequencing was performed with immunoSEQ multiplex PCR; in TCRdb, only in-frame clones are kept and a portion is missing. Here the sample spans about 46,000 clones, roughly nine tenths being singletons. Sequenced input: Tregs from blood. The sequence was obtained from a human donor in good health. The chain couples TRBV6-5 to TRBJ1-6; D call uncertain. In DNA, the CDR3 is TGTGCCAGCAGTCCCCAAGGGAATTATAATTCACCCCTCCACTTT. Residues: CASSPQGNYNSPLHF.